The next 18 T cell receptor beta chains were all read from a single sample in a study of shared clonotypes between healthy human individuals. CD8 cells regarded as naive lacked CD45RO, were positively chosen for CCR7, and omitted terminally differentiated effector memory CD45RA+ cells. Generated by immunoSEQ multiplex PCR, the TCRdb table keeps only in-frame clones and is missing some. In the table there are roughly 2 million clones, about 95% of which are singletons. Input material: naive CD8+ T cells sorted from blood. The receptor source for this set is a man in his late teens or twenties in good health.

This chain links TRBV11-2 with TRBJ2-1; tentative D call: TRBD2 (7 bases). Germline-derived CDR1 and CDR2 are SGHAT and FQNNGV. This CDR3 region has 14 residues. The germline V and J ends were trimmed by 1 base and 9 bases, with 13 bases remaining between them. The CDR3 DNA is TGTGCCAGCAGCTTAGGGGGGGGCTTCGGTGAGCAGTTCTTC. Translation gives CASSLGGGFGEQFF. Full variable domain (outside the CDR3, taken from reference TRBV11-2 and TRBJ2-1): EAGVAQSPRYKIIEKRQSVAFWCNPISGHATLYWYQQILGQGPKLLIQFQNNGVVDDSQLPKDRFSAERLKGVDSTLKIQPAKLEDSAVYLCASSLGGGFGEQFFGPGTRLTVL.

The chain uses TRBV4-1 and TRBJ2-7; the D gene is possibly TRBD1 (5 bases). The CDR3 totals 15 residues. Trimming shortened V by 0 bases and J by 5 bases, and 14 bases separated the two germline ends. The germline gives CDR1 MGHRA, CDR2 YSYEKL. The CDR3 sequence: CASSQDAHGANEQYF. The CDR3 region has the DNA TGCGCCAGCAGCCAAGATGCTCATGGGGCCAACGAGCAGTACTTC.

The V call is TRBV13, the J call TRBJ2-3; 12 bases are shared with TRBD2. Germline values: CDR1 PRHDT, CDR2 FYEKMQ (reference sequence). This CDR3 spans 17 amino acids. After removal of 5 bases from V and 5 bases from J, the junction contained 11 bases not matched to a gene. CDR3 DNA: TGTGCCAGCAGCCCAGAACTAGCGGGGGGCCCTCGAGATACGCAGTATTTT. Translation: CASSPELAGGPRDTQYF.

The chain joins TRBV19 to TRBJ1-1; weak D call: TRBD1 (5 bases). The CDR3 sequence is 13 residues long. Germline V CDR1 and CDR2: LNHDA, SQIVND (reference sequence). Deletions cut 5 bases from V and 1 base from J, with 8 bases between. CDR3 DNA sequence: TGTGCCAGTAGTTATGGACAGAACACTGAAGCTTTCTTT. Protein sequence: CASSYGQNTEAFF.

The rearrangement joins TRBV4-2 to TRBJ1-6; 9 bases match TRBD1. CDR3 length: 16 residues. Trimming at V came to 1 base and at J to 10 bases, leaving 8 bases not matched to a gene. Germline CDR1 reads LGHNA; CDR2 reads YNFKEQ. CDR3 sequence: CASSQATQGARSPLHF. For the CDR3, the DNA is TGTGCCAGCAGCCAAGCAACACAGGGGGCCAGGTCACCCCTCCACTTT.

CDR3 sequence reads: CASSLVQGNEQYF. Here the CDR3 DNA reads TGTGCCAGCAGCTTGGTTCAGGGGAACGAGCAGTACTTC. The chain combines TRBV5-4 with TRBJ2-7; D is perhaps TRBD1 (6 bases). This CDR3 is 13 amino acids long. CDR1 is SGHNT and CDR2 is YYREEE in the germline V gene (reference sequence). Trimming removed 0 bases from V and 5 bases from J, with 9 bases in between.

This rearrangement joins TRBV6-6 to TRBJ2-1; 9 nucleotides align to TRBD2. With V trimmed by 6 bases and J by 3 bases, 6 bases remained unmatched. CDR1 is MNHNY and CDR2 is SVGAGI in the germline V gene (reference sequence). The CDR3 sequence is 15 residues long. CDR3 sequence: CASSIGLAHYNEQFF. The CDR3 DNA follows: TGTGCCAGCAGCATTGGACTAGCGCACTACAATGAGCAGTTCTTC.

This clone was counted a single time. The V gene is TRBV7-9, the J gene TRBJ1-2; D gene uncertain. Germline loops: CDR1 SEHNR, CDR2 FQNEAQ (reference sequence). This CDR3 region has 12 residues. Deletions cut 3 bases from V and 4 bases from J, with 6 bases between. CDR3 sequence: CASSFPPYGYTF. CDR3 nucleotides: TGTGCCAGCAGCTTTCCCCCCTATGGCTACACCTTC.

The chain links TRBV11-2 to TRBJ2-7; the D is unclear. This CDR3 is 14 amino acids long. Germline values: CDR1 SGHAT, CDR2 FQNNGV. V lost 3 bases and J lost 3, with 12 bases in between. The CDR3 spells CASSFTGRYYEQYF. CDR3 DNA sequence: TGTGCCAGCAGCTTTACCGGCCGATACTACGAGCAGTACTTC.

This clone was observed a handful of times. J is TRBJ2-3 and V is TRBV5-4, with 14 bases lining up with TRBD2. CDR3 length: 16 residues. CDR1 SGHNT and CDR2 YYREEE come from the germline V gene (reference sequence). V shed 2 bases and J 4 bases; nucleotides not matched to a gene: 3. The CDR3 spells CASSFMGLAGADTQYF. The CDR3 bases are TGTGCCAGCAGCTTTATGGGACTAGCGGGAGCAGATACGCAGTATTTT. The full variable domain, completed using reference TRBV5-4 and TRBJ2-3, is ETGVTQSPTHLIKTRGQQVTLRCSSQSGHNTVSWYQQALGQGPQFIFQYYREEENGRGNFPPRFSGLQFPNYSSELNVNALELDDSALYLCASSFMGLAGADTQYFGPGTRLTVL.

V usage is TRBV6-6 and J usage is TRBJ1-5, with D hard to call. The CDR3 is 14 amino acids. Deletions cut 7 bases from V and 1 base from J, with 11 bases between. Germline V gene lookup returns CDR1 MNHNY and CDR2 SVGAGI (reference sequence). The CDR3 protein is CASTMVQSNQPQHF. As DNA, the CDR3 is TGTGCCAGCACCATGGTACAGAGCAATCAGCCCCAGCATTTT.

With respect to this clone: Other DNA sequences in the same sample also yield this CDR3. The chain has TRBV27 and TRBJ2-7; D may be TRBD1 (5 bases). CDR1 is MNHEY and CDR2 is SMNVEV in the germline V gene (reference sequence). The V gene lost 3 bases and the J gene lost 3 bases, with 12 bases spanning the gap. This CDR3 spans 14 amino acids. The CDR3 DNA sequence: TGTGCCAGCAGTTTCGGTCAGGGCGACTACGAGCAGTACTTC. It translates to CASSFGQGDYEQYF.

The chain employs TRBV10-1 and TRBJ2-1; D is unresolved. The V and J ends lost 0 bases and 5 bases respectively, with 11 bases between them. Germline assignment: CDR1 WNHNN and CDR2 SYGVQD (reference sequence). The CDR3 contains 15 residues. The DNA of the CDR3 is TGCGCCAGCAGTGAGTCGAGCCCAGAGAACAATGAGCAGTTCTTC. This sequence encodes CASSESSPENNEQFF.

The chain carries TRBV6-5 and TRBJ1-4; TRBD1 is a possible D gene (6 bases). Deletions cut 7 bases from V and 5 bases from J, with 17 bases between. This CDR3 is built from 15 residues. In germline, CDR1 is MNHEY, CDR2 SVGAGI. CDR3 region: CASKRETGLNEKLFF. The DNA for the CDR3 is TGTGCCAGCAAGAGAGAGACAGGACTCAATGAAAAACTGTTTTTT.

This clone is a singleton in its sample. CDR3 nucleotide sequence: TGTGCCAGTGCCGACACATACACAGATACGCAGTATTTT. This sequence encodes CASADTYTDTQYF. The J gene is TRBJ2-3, the V gene TRBV19; unclear D gene. Trimming stripped 8 bases from V and 2 bases from J, with 11 bases between. Germline V CDR1 and CDR2: LNHDA, SQIVND (reference sequence). The length of the CDR3 is 13 residues.

A note on this clone: Distinct nucleotide sequences in the sample also encode this CDR3. The chain carries TRBV27 and TRBJ2-1; 7 nucleotides agree with TRBD2. Germline V gene lookup returns CDR1 MNHEY and CDR2 SMNVEV (reference sequence). The CDR3 is made up of 14 amino acids. V shed 2 bases and J 3 bases; nucleotides not matched to a gene: 1. CDR3 bases: TGTGCCAGCAGTTTAAGGACTAGCTACAATGAGCAGTTCTTC. Its protein product is CASSLRTSYNEQFF.

CDR3 coding DNA: TGTGCCAGCAGTCCCGGAAGAGGGACCGGGGAGCTGTTTTTT. This codes for CASSPGRGTGELFF. This chain uses TRBV6-5 with TRBJ2-2; the D gene is possibly TRBD2 (5 bases). The CDR3 is 14 residues long. The V gene's germline CDR1 is MNHEY and CDR2 SVGAGI. V was cut by 5 bases and J by 5 bases, with 12 bases left in between.

This clone was counted a single time. This chain connects TRBV27 to TRBJ1-1; no clear D gene. The CDR3 has 14 residues. V gave up 6 bases and J gave up 5 bases, with 16 bases separating them. CDR1 is MNHEY and CDR2 is SMNVEV in the germline V gene (reference sequence). The CDR3 bases are TGTGCCAGCAGCAGACCCACAGCCATAACTGAAGCTTTCTTT. As protein: CASSRPTAITEAFF.